These 29 T cell receptor beta chains were sequenced from one sample in a study of cytomegalovirus exposure and HLA in healthy donors. Primers included in the PCR were 60 Vbeta and 13 Jbeta primers. Profiled with immunoSEQ multiplex PCR; TCRdb holds only in-frame clones, not every one. The repertoire holds under 150,000 clones, with more than 75% as singletons. The sequenced sample consisted of PBMCs. The receptors derive from a middle-aged woman in good health and CMV-seropositive.

The chain combines TRBV5-1 with TRBJ2-7; 8 bases fit TRBD2. Trimming at V came to 2 bases and at J to 2 bases, leaving 3 bases not matched to a gene. The CDR3 runs 14 residues. CDR1 and CDR2 from the germline V gene are SGHRS and YFSETQ. CDR3 residues: CASSFASGPYEQYF. The CDR3 bases are TGCGCCAGCAGCTTCGCTAGCGGGCCCTACGAGCAGTACTTC.

J is TRBJ2-6 and V is TRBV15; D is possibly TRBD2 (5 bases). The V gene's germline CDR1 is LNHNV and CDR2 YYDKDF (reference sequence). The CDR3 covers 16 residues. The V end was cut by 0 bases, the J end by 4 bases, with 10 bases between. The chain's CDR3 is CATSREDFAGANVLTF. In DNA form, the CDR3 reads TGTGCCACCAGCAGAGAGGACTTCGCAGGGGCCAACGTCCTGACTTTC.

This rearrangement joins TRBV7-6 to TRBJ1-1, with D possibly TRBD1 on 6 matching bases. CDR3 length equals 15 residues. With 1 base removed from V and 1 base from J, the gap between germline ends came to 10 bases. Germline CDR1 SGHVS, CDR2 FNYEAQ. The CDR3 loop reads CASSLVSRGNTEAFF. CDR3 sequence (DNA): TGTGCCAGCAGCTTAGTTTCCAGGGGGAACACTGAAGCTTTCTTT.

J is TRBJ2-7 and V is TRBV4-2, with 12 bases fitting TRBD1. Germline V gene data show CDR1 as LGHNA and CDR2 as YNFKEQ. This CDR3 comprises 15 residues. The V segment lost 5 bases and the J segment 5 bases; nucleotides outside the gene matches: 7. CDR3 protein: CASSLGTGGFHEQYF. For the CDR3, the DNA is TGTGCCAGCAGCTTAGGGACAGGGGGCTTCCACGAGCAGTACTTC.

The chain carries TRBV7-9 and TRBJ1-4; perhaps TRBD1 as D (6 bases). Germline V gene lookup returns CDR1 SEHNR and CDR2 FQNEAQ (reference sequence). With 0 bases removed from V and 5 bases from J, the gap between germline ends came to 13 bases. The CDR3 runs to 16 residues. The CDR3 reads CASSLAPTGFNEKLFF. CDR3 in DNA: TGTGCCAGCAGCTTAGCGCCGACAGGATTCAATGAAAAACTGTTTTTT.

This clone came up a few times. The chain joins TRBV19 to TRBJ2-3; 7 nucleotides match TRBD1. CDR3 length equals 14 residues. CDR1 is LNHDA and CDR2 is SQIVND in the germline V gene (reference sequence). J lost 1 base, V lost 6 bases, and 4 bases had no gene match. Written as DNA, the CDR3 is TGTGCCAGTAGCATTCAGGGGGGCACAGATACGCAGTATTTT. This gives the protein CASSIQGGTDTQYF.

The V and J genes are TRBV5-1 and TRBJ2-2; unclear D gene. CDR3 length: 13 residues. Trimming cost V 1 base and J 6 bases, with 7 bases left between them. CDR1 and CDR2 (germline): SGHRS, YFSETQ. In DNA, the CDR3 is TGCGCCAGCAGCTTGCAAACGGCCGGGGAGCTGTTTTTT. Translated: CASSLQTAGELFF.

The chain has TRBV27 and TRBJ1-2, with 10 positions matching TRBD1. V was pared by 0 bases and J by 4 bases, with 5 bases of the junction left unmatched. There are 16 residues in the CDR3. Germline assignment: CDR1 MNHEY and CDR2 SMNVEV (reference sequence). This chain's CDR3 is CASSLSTGGTIYGYTF. The CDR3 DNA is TGTGCCAGCAGTTTATCGACAGGGGGCACTATCTATGGCTACACCTTC.

The rearrangement joins TRBV21-1 to TRBJ1-5; TRBD1, as called in the table, went unchecked against the DNA. TRBV21-1 is an annotated pseudogene. This CDR3 is built from 17 residues. Here the CDR3 reads CASSKGQGAPGNQPQHF. In nucleotides, the CDR3 is TGTGCCAGCAGCAAGGGACAGGGGGCTCCGGGCAATCAGCCCCAGCATTTT.

J is TRBJ2-4 and V is TRBV19, with unresolved D. The V end lost 6 bases, the J end lost 3 bases, and 9 bases lay between the germline ends. CDR1 LNHDA and CDR2 SQIVND come from the germline V gene (reference sequence). CDR3 length: 13 residues. The DNA for the CDR3 is TGTGCCAGTAGAAACCTCAGCAAAAACATTCAGTACTTC. Protein product: CASRNLSKNIQYF.

The rearrangement joins TRBV11-2 to TRBJ2-5; perhaps TRBD1 as D (6 bases). The end of the DNA fits TRBJ2-7 better, so the J call may be wrong. The germline V gene encodes CDR1 SGHAT and CDR2 FQNNGV. The CDR3 sequence is 15 residues long. The DNA for the CDR3 is TGTGCCAGCAGCTTAGCACTGACAGGAAGTAGCGAGCAGTACTTC. Amino acids: CASSLALTGSSEQYF.

This clone was detected only a few times. This chain joins TRBV6-1 and TRBJ2-5, with D possibly being TRBD1 (5 bases). CDR3 length equals 13 residues. Germline lookup yields CDR1 MNHNS and CDR2 SASEGT. The germline V and J ends were trimmed by 7 bases and 4 bases, with 13 bases remaining between them. This CDR3 reads CASTLRQTETQYF. The DNA for the CDR3 is TGTGCCAGCACCCTCCGACAGACAGAGACCCAGTACTTC.

The V and J genes are TRBV19 and TRBJ2-2; TRBD1 aligns across 8 bases. CDR3 length: 15 amino acids. J was trimmed by 4 bases and V by 5 bases; bases with no gene match: 6. The germline V gene encodes CDR1 LNHDA and CDR2 SQIVND (reference sequence). For the CDR3, the DNA is TGTGCCAGTAGTTACCAGGGGGCCATCACCGGGGAGCTGTTTTTT. Translation gives CASSYQGAITGELFF. Based on the CDR3 plus reference TRBV19 and TRBJ2-2, the full variable domain is DGGITQSPKYLFRKEGQNVTLSCEQNLNHDAMYWYRQDPGQGLRLIYYSQIVNDFQKGDIAEGYSVSREKKESFPLTVTSAQKNPTAFYLCASSYQGAITGELFFGEGSRLTVL.

For this clone: The germline gene is not matched at one end of the junction; a read error may be the cause. The rearrangement links TRBV28 to TRBJ2-2; 12 bases fit TRBD2. Germline V gives CDR1 MDHEN, CDR2 SYDVKM. CDR3 length: 18 amino acids. The CDR3 nucleotides are TGTGCCAGCAGTTTACCTTCTAGCGGGAGGGTTGACACCGGGGGGCTGTTTTTT. It encodes CASSLPSSGRVDTGGLFF.

V usage is TRBV18 and J usage is TRBJ2-5; possibly TRBD2 for D (5 bases). V dropped 6 bases and J dropped 4 bases, with 12 bases sitting between them. The CDR3 length is 13 residues. Germline-derived CDR1 and CDR2 are KGHSH and LQKENI. In DNA form, the CDR3 reads TGTGCCAGCTCCCCGCCCGGGATAGAGACCCAGTACTTC. Protein product: CASSPPGIETQYF.

The chain combines TRBV29-1 with TRBJ2-7; 15 positions agree with TRBD2. The V and J ends lost 3 bases and 4 bases, in that order; junction bases with no gene match: 4. The CDR3 consists of 15 residues. Germline CDR1 reads SQVTM; CDR2 reads ANQGSEA. The CDR3 DNA is TGCAGCGTTGAGGGGACTAGCGGGAGGTGGTACGAGCAGTACTTC. Its protein is CSVEGTSGRWYEQYF.

The CDR3 nucleotides are TGCAGTCTGAACTATGGCTACACCTTC. It is translated as CSLNYGYTF. The chain links TRBV20-1 to TRBJ1-2, with D unresolved. V was pared by 8 bases and J by 2 bases, with 3 bases between. Germline CDR1 and CDR2: DFQATT and SNEGSKA (reference sequence). The CDR3 consists of 9 residues.

The chain links TRBV6-5 to TRBJ1-1; D possibly corresponds to TRBD1 (6 bases). The CDR3 runs to 13 residues. Germline lookup yields CDR1 MNHEY and CDR2 SVGAGI. Trimming removed 6 bases at V and 1 base at J, with 9 bases between. Here the CDR3 reads CASRRGQNTEAFF. The CDR3 DNA reads TGTGCCAGCAGACGGGGACAGAACACTGAAGCTTTCTTT.

The chain uses TRBV18 and TRBJ2-1; 8 nucleotides match TRBD2. The V gene's germline CDR1 is KGHSH and CDR2 LQKENI. The CDR3 is 15 residues long. With 4 bases clipped from V and 1 base from J, the junction kept 3 bases outside the gene matches. The CDR3 DNA follows: TGTGCCAGCTCACAGGGGACTAGTTCCTACAATGAGCAGTTCTTC. It encodes CASSQGTSSYNEQFF.

V and J are TRBV28 and TRBJ2-7; TRBD1 aligns across 7 bases. The ends lost 4 bases at V and 1 base at J; junction bases unmatched: 4. Looked up from germline, CDR1 is MDHEN and CDR2 is SYDVKM. The CDR3 runs 14 residues. This CDR3 reads CASSSLQGSYEQYF. The CDR3 DNA sequence: TGTGCCAGCAGTTCGTTACAGGGGTCCTACGAGCAGTACTTC.

This chain links TRBV11-3 with TRBJ2-3; D is possibly TRBD1 (5 bases). Trimming left V 1 base short and J 2 bases short, with 13 bases between. Germline CDR1 and CDR2: SGHNT and YENEEA. This CDR3 contains 16 residues. The CDR3 reads CASSLGGHPLTDTQYF. CDR3 DNA sequence: TGTGCCAGCAGCTTAGGAGGACACCCCCTCACAGATACGCAGTATTTT.

The chain joins TRBV7-8 to TRBJ1-5, with D unresolved. The ends were cut back, 1 base at V and 2 bases at J, with 9 bases in the middle. Germline loops: CDR1 SGHVS, CDR2 FQNEAQ. This CDR3 has 15 amino acids. CDR3 loop: CASSLGAGGNQPQHF. In DNA form, the CDR3 reads TGTGCCAGCAGCTTAGGGGCCGGGGGCAATCAGCCCCAGCATTTT.

This sequence joins TRBV6-5 and TRBJ1-5; tentative D call: TRBD1 (5 bases). V lost 0 bases to trimming and J lost 4 bases, with 10 bases between them. The CDR3 spans 15 residues. Germline assignment: CDR1 MNHEY and CDR2 SVGAGI. The CDR3, as DNA: TGTGCCAGCAGTTACTCCACAGGCTGGAATCAGCCCCAGCATTTT. Its protein is CASSYSTGWNQPQHF.

The table lists this clone with a count of one. The V call is TRBV6-5, the J call TRBJ1-1, with 7 bases fitting TRBD1. The trim removed 7 bases at V and 1 base at J, leaving 6 bases unmatched. Germline V gene sequence: CDR1 MNHEY, CDR2 SVGAGI. This CDR3 region has 14 residues. The CDR3 reads CASTEGGKNTEAFF. CDR3 bases: TGTGCCAGCACCGAAGGGGGCAAGAACACTGAAGCTTTCTTT.

The chain employs TRBV5-1 and TRBJ1-1; possible D gene TRBD1, 5 bases. Germline lookup yields CDR1 SGHRS and CDR2 YFSETQ. V lost 5 bases to trimming and J lost 0 bases, with 14 bases between them. CDR3 length equals 15 residues. CDR3 nucleotides: TGCGCCAGCAGTCTCTCGGGGGGGATGAACACTGAAGCTTTCTTT. Its protein product is CASSLSGGMNTEAFF.

V gene TRBV30 combines with J gene TRBJ2-1, with a possible D match to TRBD2 (5 bases). Germline loops: CDR1 GTSNPN, CDR2 SVGIG (reference sequence). V was clipped by 1 base and J by 6 bases, with 13 bases between them. There are 14 residues in the CDR3. The CDR3 region is CAWSGGSSGNEQFF. The DNA for the CDR3 is TGTGCCTGGAGTGGGGGATCAAGCGGCAATGAGCAGTTCTTC.

This clone was recorded only once. The CDR3 loop reads CASSIYPSGGIDTQYF. CDR3 DNA sequence: TGTGCCAGTAGTATCTACCCTAGCGGGGGTATAGATACGCAGTATTTT. V usage is TRBV19 and J usage is TRBJ2-3; 10 nucleotides line up with TRBD2. The CDR3 consists of 16 residues. Trimming at V came to 3 bases and at J to 5 bases, leaving 8 bases not matched to a gene. Germline V gene sequence: CDR1 LNHDA, CDR2 SQIVND (reference sequence).

This clone was detected once. The rearrangement uses TRBV6-1 and TRBJ2-7; TRBD2 is a possible D gene (5 bases). Per the germline V gene, CDR1 is MNHNS and CDR2 is SASEGT. The V and J ends lost 1 base and 0 bases respectively, with 10 bases between them. The CDR3 runs to 15 residues. The CDR3 region is CASSEGRASSYEQYF. In nucleotides, the CDR3 is TGTGCCAGCAGTGAAGGGCGGGCCAGCTCCTACGAGCAGTACTTC.

This clone was seen more than once but under ten times. The J gene is TRBJ1-5, the V gene TRBV6-5; tentative D call: TRBD1 (6 bases). Trimming pared 5 bases from V and 2 bases from J, leaving 13 bases between. The CDR3 consists of 15 residues. Germline V lookup: CDR1 MNHEY, CDR2 SVGAGI. CDR3 sequence reads: CASSTGIMGNQPQHF. The CDR3 region has the DNA TGTGCCAGCAGTACAGGGATTATGGGCAATCAGCCCCAGCATTTT.